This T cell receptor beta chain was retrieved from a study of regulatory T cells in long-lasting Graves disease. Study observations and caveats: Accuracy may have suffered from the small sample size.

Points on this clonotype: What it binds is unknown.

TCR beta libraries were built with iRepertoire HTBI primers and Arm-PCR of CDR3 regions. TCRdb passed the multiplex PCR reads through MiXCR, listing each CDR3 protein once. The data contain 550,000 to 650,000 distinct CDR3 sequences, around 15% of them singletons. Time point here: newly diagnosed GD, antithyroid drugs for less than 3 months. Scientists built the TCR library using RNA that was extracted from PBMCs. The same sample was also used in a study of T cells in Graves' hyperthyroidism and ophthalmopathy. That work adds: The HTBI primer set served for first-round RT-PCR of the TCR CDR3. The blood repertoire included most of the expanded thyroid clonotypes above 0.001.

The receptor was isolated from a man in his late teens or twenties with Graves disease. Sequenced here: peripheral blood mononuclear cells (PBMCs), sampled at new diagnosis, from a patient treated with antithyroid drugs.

The CDR3 DNA sequence: TGTGCCAGCAGCCAAGTCAGGGGTCGCTATGGCTACACCTTC. It translates to CASSQVRGRYGYTF. The chain carries TRBV14 and TRBJ1-2; TRBD1 might be the D (6 bases). The germline gives CDR1 SGHDN, CDR2 FVKESK. CDR3 length equals 14 residues. V was shortened by 1 base and J by 4 bases, with 10 bases between the two germline ends.